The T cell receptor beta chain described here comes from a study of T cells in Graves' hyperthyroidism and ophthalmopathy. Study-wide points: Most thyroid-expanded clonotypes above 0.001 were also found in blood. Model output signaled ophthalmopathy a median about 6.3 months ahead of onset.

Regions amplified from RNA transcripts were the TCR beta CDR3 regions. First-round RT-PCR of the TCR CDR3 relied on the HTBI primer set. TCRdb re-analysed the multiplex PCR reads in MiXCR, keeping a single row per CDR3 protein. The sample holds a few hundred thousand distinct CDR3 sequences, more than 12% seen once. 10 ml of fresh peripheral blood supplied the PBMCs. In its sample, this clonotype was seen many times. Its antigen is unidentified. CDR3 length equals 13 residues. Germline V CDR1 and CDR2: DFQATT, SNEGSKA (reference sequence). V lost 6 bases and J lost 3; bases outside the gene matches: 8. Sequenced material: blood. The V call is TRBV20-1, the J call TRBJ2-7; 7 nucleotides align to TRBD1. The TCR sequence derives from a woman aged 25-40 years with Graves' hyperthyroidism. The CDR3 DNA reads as TGCAGTGCGCCCGGACAGGTGTTCTACGAGCAGTACTTC. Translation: CSAPGQVFYEQYF.